The rows below give T cell receptor beta chains drawn from one sample of a study of T cell responses to AZD1222 COVID-19 vaccine. Sequencing used immunoSEQ multiplex PCR; TCRdb keeps in-frame clones, though not all of them. Among more than 110,000 clones listed, about 93% were seen once. The material sequenced was peripheral blood, taken on day 0 of AZD1222 vaccination. These receptors were collected from an adult in good health. Both conserved end residues are part of each CDR3. A D gene is named only where the DNA matches it firmly. Where a row states a size, it is once, few, many or the class of an expanded clone; other rows omit it.

j_gene: TRBJ1-3; abundance: once; v_gene: TRBV10-2; len: 16; d_gene: NA; CDR3aa: CASSESLTGLLDTIYF; CDR3nt: TGCGCCAGCAGTGAGTCACTTACAGGGCTACTAGACACCATATATTTT
j_gene: TRBJ1-1; abundance: NA; v_gene: TRBV28; len: 16; d_gene: TRBD1; CDR3aa: CASSYDRAGGNTEAFF; CDR3nt: TGTGCCAGCAGCTACGACAGGGCGGGGGGGAACACTGAAGCTTTCTTT
j_gene: TRBJ2-7; abundance: NA; v_gene: TRBV28; len: 13; d_gene: TRBD1; CDR3aa: CASQGEPVYEQYF; CDR3nt: TGTGCCAGCCAGGGGGAGCCAGTCTACGAGCAGTACTTC
j_gene: TRBJ1-2; abundance: NA; v_gene: TRBV5-1; len: 14; d_gene: NA; CDR3aa: CASSLGHISYGYTF; CDR3nt: TGCGCCAGCAGCCTAGGACACATTTCCTATGGCTACACCTTC
j_gene: TRBJ1-6; abundance: NA; v_gene: TRBV9; len: 15; d_gene: NA; CDR3aa: CASTSSTGYNSPLHF; CDR3nt: TGTGCCAGCACCTCATCAACAGGGTATAATTCACCCCTCCACTTT
j_gene: TRBJ1-2; abundance: NA; v_gene: TRBV9; len: 15; d_gene: NA; CDR3aa: CASSVESVGSYGYTF; CDR3nt: TGTGCCAGCAGCGTAGAGTCGGTGGGATCCTATGGCTACACCTTC
j_gene: TRBJ1-1; abundance: NA; v_gene: TRBV27; len: 13; d_gene: NA; CDR3aa: CASRTGSLTEAFF; CDR3nt: TGTGCCAGCCGAACAGGATCCCTCACTGAAGCTTTCTTT
j_gene: TRBJ1-4; abundance: NA; v_gene: TRBV28; len: 18; d_gene: TRBD1; CDR3aa: CASSLPPGQGFRNEKLFF; CDR3nt: TGTGCCAGCAGTTTACCTCCGGGACAGGGTTTCAGGAATGAAAAACTGTTTTTT
j_gene: TRBJ2-1; abundance: NA; v_gene: TRBV19; len: 15; d_gene: TRBD2; CDR3aa: CASSPIGGRGNEQFF; CDR3nt: TGTGCCAGTAGTCCGATTGGCGGGAGGGGGAATGAGCAGTTCTTC
j_gene: TRBJ1-5; abundance: NA; v_gene: TRBV28; len: 12; d_gene: NA; CDR3aa: CASSPPYQPQHF; CDR3nt: TGTGCCAGCAGTCCCCCCTATCAGCCCCAGCATTTT
j_gene: TRBJ1-2; abundance: NA; v_gene: TRBV7-2; len: 17; d_gene: TRBD1; CDR3aa: CASSFRDSPSRNYGYTF; CDR3nt: TGTGCCAGCAGCTTTAGGGACAGCCCTTCCCGTAACTATGGCTACACCTTC
j_gene: TRBJ1-6; abundance: once; v_gene: TRBV5-5; len: 16; d_gene: NA; CDR3aa: CASSSNPTVNNSPLHF; CDR3nt: TGTGCCAGCAGCTCTAACCCGACAGTAAATAATTCACCCCTCCACTTT
j_gene: TRBJ1-2; abundance: once; v_gene: TRBV28; len: 13; d_gene: NA; CDR3aa: CASSWGGIGGYTF; CDR3nt: TGTGCCAGCAGCTGGGGGGGAATAGGAGGCTACACCTTC
j_gene: TRBJ2-1; abundance: NA; v_gene: TRBV7-2; len: 14; d_gene: NA; CDR3aa: CASGFSGAFGEQFF; CDR3nt: TGTGCCAGCGGATTTAGCGGTGCGTTTGGTGAGCAGTTCTTC
j_gene: TRBJ2-2; abundance: NA; v_gene: TRBV9; len: 16; d_gene: NA; CDR3aa: CASSVLAADNTGELFF; CDR3nt: TGTGCCAGCAGCGTATTAGCGGCTGACAACACCGGGGAGCTGTTTTTT
j_gene: TRBJ2-7; abundance: NA; v_gene: TRBV5-4; len: 15; d_gene: TRBD1; CDR3aa: CASSSRQGVPYEQYF; CDR3nt: TGTGCCAGCAGCTCCAGACAGGGAGTCCCCTACGAGCAGTACTTC
j_gene: TRBJ1-3; abundance: NA; v_gene: TRBV6-6; len: 16; d_gene: NA; CDR3aa: CASSQGGEAVGNTIYF; CDR3nt: TGTGCCAGCAGTCAGGGAGGGGAAGCAGTTGGAAACACCATATATTTT
j_gene: TRBJ1-6; abundance: once; v_gene: TRBV28; len: 16; d_gene: NA; CDR3aa: CASTQRPPGGNSPLHF; CDR3nt: TGTGCCAGCACCCAAAGACCACCCGGAGGAAATTCACCCCTCCACTTT
j_gene: TRBJ2-1; abundance: NA; v_gene: TRBV27; len: 12; d_gene: NA; CDR3aa: CASSLGGLAQFF; CDR3nt: TGTGCCAGCAGTTTAGGGGGGCTAGCGCAGTTCTTC
j_gene: TRBJ2-1; abundance: NA; v_gene: TRBV6-6; len: 15; d_gene: TRBD2; CDR3aa: CASRPRTSSYNEQFF; CDR3nt: TGTGCCAGCAGGCCCAGGACTAGCAGCTACAATGAGCAGTTCTTC
j_gene: TRBJ1-5; abundance: NA; v_gene: TRBV7-6; len: 17; d_gene: TRBD1; CDR3aa: CASSLGIRGRRNQPQHF; CDR3nt: TGTGCCAGCAGCTTAGGCATAAGGGGGCGAAGGAATCAGCCCCAGCATTTT
j_gene: TRBJ2-1; abundance: few; v_gene: TRBV28; len: 17; d_gene: TRBD2; CDR3aa: CASSLPRLAGVRNEQFF; CDR3nt: TGTGCCAGCAGTTTACCGAGACTAGCGGGAGTCCGTAATGAGCAGTTCTTC
j_gene: TRBJ2-7; abundance: NA; v_gene: TRBV5-4; len: 14; d_gene: NA; CDR3aa: CASSPAQGGYEQYF; CDR3nt: TGTGCCAGCAGCCCGGCGCAGGGGGGCTACGAGCAGTACTTC
j_gene: TRBJ2-1; abundance: NA; v_gene: TRBV20-1; len: 11; d_gene: NA; CDR3aa: CSASFDNEQFF; CDR3nt: TGCAGTGCCTCCTTTGACAATGAGCAGTTCTTC